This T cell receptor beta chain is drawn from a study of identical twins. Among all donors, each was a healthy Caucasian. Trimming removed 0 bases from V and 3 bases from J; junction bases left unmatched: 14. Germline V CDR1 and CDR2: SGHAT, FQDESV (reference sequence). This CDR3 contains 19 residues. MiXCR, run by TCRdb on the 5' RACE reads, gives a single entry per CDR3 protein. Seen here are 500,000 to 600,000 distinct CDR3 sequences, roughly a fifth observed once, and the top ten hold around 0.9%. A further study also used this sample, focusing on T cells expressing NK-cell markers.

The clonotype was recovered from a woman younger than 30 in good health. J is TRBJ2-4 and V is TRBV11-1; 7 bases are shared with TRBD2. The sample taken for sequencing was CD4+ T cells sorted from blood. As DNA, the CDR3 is TGTGCCAGCAGCTTAGCGGAGCCGGGAGGAGGGACGGTCAAAAACATTCAGTACTTC. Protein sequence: CASSLAEPGGGTVKNIQYF.